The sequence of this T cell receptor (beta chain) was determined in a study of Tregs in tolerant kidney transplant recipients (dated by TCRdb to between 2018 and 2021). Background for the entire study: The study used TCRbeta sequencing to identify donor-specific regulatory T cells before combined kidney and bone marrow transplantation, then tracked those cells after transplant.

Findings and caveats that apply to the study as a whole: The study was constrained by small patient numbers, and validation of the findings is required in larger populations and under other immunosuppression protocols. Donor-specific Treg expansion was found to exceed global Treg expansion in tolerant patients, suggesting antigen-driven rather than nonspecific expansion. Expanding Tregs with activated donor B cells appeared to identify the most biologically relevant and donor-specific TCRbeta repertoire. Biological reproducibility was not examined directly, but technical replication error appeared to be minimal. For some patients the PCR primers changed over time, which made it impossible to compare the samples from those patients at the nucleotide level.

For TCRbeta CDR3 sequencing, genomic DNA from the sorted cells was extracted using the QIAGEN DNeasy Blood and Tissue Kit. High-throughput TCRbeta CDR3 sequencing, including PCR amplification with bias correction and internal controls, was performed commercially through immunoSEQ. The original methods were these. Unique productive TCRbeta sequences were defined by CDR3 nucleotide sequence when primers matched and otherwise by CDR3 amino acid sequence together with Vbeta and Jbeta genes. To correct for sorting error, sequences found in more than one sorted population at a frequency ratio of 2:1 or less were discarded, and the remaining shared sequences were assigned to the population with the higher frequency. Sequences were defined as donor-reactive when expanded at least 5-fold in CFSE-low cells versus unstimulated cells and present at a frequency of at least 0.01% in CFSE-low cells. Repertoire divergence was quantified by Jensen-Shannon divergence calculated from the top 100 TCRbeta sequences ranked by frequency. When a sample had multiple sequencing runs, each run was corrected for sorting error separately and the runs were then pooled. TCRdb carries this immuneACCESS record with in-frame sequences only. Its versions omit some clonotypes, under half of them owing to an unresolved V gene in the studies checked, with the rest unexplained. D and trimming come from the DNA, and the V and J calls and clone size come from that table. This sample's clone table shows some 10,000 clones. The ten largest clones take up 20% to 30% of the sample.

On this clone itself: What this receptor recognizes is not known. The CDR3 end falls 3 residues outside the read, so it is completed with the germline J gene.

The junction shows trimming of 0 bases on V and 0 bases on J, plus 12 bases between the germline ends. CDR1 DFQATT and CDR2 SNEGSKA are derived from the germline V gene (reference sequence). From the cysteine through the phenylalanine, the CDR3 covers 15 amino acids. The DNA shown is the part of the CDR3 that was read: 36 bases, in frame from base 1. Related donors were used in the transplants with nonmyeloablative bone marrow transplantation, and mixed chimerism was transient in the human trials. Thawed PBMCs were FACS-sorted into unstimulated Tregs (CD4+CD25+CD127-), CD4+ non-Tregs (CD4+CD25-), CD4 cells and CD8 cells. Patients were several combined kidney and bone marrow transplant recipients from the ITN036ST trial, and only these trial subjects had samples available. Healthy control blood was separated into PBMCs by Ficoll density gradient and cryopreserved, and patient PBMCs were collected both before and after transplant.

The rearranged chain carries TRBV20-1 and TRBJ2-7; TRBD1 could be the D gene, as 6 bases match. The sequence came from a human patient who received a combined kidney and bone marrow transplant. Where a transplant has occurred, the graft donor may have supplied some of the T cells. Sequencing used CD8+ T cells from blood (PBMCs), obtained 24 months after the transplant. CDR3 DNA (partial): TGCAGTGCTAGAGACACGGACAGTCTCTCCTACGAG. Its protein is CSARDTDSLSYE. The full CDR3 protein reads CSARDTDSLSYEQYF.